These 3 T cell receptor beta chains were sequenced from one sample in a study of T cell repertoires in cytomegalovirus infection. TCRdb reanalysed the reads using MiXCR and keeps one entry per CDR3 protein. This sample has 90,000 to 120,000 distinct CDR3 sequences, with around 22% found just once. Sequenced material: CD8+ T cells from PBMCs. The receptors were sampled from a human donor in good health (CMV status not recorded). Some clones in this sample may be carry-over from other donors' samples.

V is TRBV19 and J is TRBJ2-5, with D perhaps matching TRBD1 (5 bases). Germline V lookup: CDR1 LNHDA, CDR2 SQIVND (reference sequence). With 3 bases removed from V and 1 base from J, the gap between germline ends came to 9 bases. The CDR3 loop spans 14 amino acids. CDR3 coding DNA: TGTGCCAGTAGTATTAGGACAACCCAAGAGACCCAGTACTTC. Amino acids: CASSIRTTQETQYF.

There are a few counts of this clonotype. This chain links TRBV10-3 with TRBJ2-7, with a weak D call TRBD1 (6 bases). Germline V gives CDR1 ENHRY, CDR2 SYGVKD. The CDR3 sequence is 15 residues long. V lost 6 bases and J 0 bases, leaving 15 bases between the germline ends. The CDR3 DNA reads as TGTGCCATCAGGACGGGTGGACAGAGCTCCTACGAGCAGTACTTC. It translates to CAIRTGGQSSYEQYF.

The chain has TRBV20-1 and TRBJ2-1; 9 bases are a match to TRBD2. The length of the CDR3 is 16 residues. The trim removed 5 bases at V and 5 bases at J, leaving 13 bases unmatched. CDR1 DFQATT and CDR2 SNEGSKA come from the germline V gene (reference sequence). The CDR3 bases are TGCAGTGCTCCACGGGCCGAGACTAGCGGACACAATGAGCAGTTCTTC. It translates to CSAPRAETSGHNEQFF.